This T cell receptor beta chain came from a study of glioma-infiltrating T cells. The J segment lost 7 bases and the V segment lost 0 bases, leaving 18 bases of the junction unmatched. The CDR3 totals 21 residues. Germline V gives CDR1 MGHRA, CDR2 YSYEKL. Using RNA template, CDR3s of TCR alpha and beta were amplified with iRepertoire arm-PCR. Tissue mRNA or PBMC total RNA, roughly 100-400 ng, went into one-step reverse transcription and amplification. TCRdb re-analysed the multiplex PCR reads in MiXCR, keeping a single row per CDR3 protein. Here the sample spans approximately 89,000 distinct CDR3 sequences, about 25% being singletons. This clonotype was seen a handful of times. Its matching antigen is unknown. Study outcomes and limitations: CDR3 overlap between tissue and blood was very small. Gliomas, especially low-grade, showed above-expected tissue-blood divergence; non-neoplastic patients showed below.

The rearrangement links TRBV4-1 to TRBJ2-1; 13 nucleotides match TRBD2. The sample was glioma tissue, nonneoplastic brain tissue, or PBMCs (not recorded which). The TCR was taken from a human donor with low-grade glioma or glioblastoma, undergoing nonglioma brain surgery, or in good health (not recorded which). CDR3 in amino acids: CASSQDPGRGRTSGSWNEQFF. In nucleotides, the CDR3 is TGCGCCAGCAGCCAAGATCCGGGCAGGGGTAGGACTAGCGGGAGTTGGAATGAGCAGTTCTTC.